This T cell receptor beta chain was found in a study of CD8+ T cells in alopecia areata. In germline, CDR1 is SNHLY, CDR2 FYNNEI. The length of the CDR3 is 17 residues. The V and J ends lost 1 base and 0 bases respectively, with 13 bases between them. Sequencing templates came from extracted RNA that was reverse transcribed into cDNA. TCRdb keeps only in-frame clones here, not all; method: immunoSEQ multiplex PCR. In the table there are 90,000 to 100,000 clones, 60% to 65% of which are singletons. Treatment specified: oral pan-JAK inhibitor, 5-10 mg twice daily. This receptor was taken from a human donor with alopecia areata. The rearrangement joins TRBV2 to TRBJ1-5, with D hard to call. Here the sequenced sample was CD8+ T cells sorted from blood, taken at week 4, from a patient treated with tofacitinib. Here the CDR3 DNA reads TGTGCCAGCAGTGAAGGTATGGCAGGAAATAGCAATCAGCCCCAGCATTTT. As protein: CASSEGMAGNSNQPQHF.